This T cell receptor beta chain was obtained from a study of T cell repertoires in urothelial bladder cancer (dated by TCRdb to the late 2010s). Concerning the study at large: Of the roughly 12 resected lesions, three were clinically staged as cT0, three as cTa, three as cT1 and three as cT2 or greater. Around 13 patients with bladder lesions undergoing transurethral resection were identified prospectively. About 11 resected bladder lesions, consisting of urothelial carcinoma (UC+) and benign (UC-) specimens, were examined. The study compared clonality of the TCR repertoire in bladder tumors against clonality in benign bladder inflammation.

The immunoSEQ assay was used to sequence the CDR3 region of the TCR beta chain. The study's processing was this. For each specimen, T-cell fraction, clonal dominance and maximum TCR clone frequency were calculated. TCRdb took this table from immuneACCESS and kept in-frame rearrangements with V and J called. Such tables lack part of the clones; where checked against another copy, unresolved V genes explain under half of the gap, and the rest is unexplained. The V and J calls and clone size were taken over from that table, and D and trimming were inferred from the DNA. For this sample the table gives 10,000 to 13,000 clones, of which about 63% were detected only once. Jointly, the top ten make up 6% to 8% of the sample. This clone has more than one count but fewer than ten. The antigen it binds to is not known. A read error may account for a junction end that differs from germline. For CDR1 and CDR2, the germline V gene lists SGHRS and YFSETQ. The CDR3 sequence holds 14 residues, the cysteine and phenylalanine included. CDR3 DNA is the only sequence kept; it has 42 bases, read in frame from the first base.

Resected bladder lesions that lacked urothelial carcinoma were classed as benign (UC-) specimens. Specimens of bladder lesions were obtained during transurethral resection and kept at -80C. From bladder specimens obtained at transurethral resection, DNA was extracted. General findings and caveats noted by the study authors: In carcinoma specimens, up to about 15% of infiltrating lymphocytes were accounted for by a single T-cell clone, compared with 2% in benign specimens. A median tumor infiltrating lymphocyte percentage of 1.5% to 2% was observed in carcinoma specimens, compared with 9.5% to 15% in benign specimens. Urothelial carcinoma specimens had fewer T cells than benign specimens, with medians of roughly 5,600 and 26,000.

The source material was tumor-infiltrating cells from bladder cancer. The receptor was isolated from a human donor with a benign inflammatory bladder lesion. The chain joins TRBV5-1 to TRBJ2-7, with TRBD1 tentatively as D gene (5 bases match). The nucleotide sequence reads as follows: TGCGCCAGCAGGTTGGGGCAGTCTAATCACGAGCAGTACTTC. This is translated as CASRLGQSNHEQYF.